The rows below give T cell receptor beta chains drawn from one sample of a study of blood T cells in healthy people across ages. MiXCR, run by TCRdb on the 5' RACE reads, gives a single entry per CDR3 protein. The sample yields about a million distinct CDR3 sequences, around 46% seen once. The sample consisted of blood. The receptors were sampled from a man aged 25 to 45 in good health. Each CDR3 is given with its conserved first and last residue. A D gene is named only where the DNA matches it firmly. For some rows the clone size is stated as once, few or many, or as a class when expanded; others skip it.

>TRBD1|TRBV29-1|TRBJ2-5|-|13
CSVGGTGQETQYF
TGCAGCGTTGGGGGGACAGGGCAAGAGACCCAGTACTTC
>-|TRBV6-2/TRBV6-3|TRBJ2-3|-|15
CASSYQTPSLDTQYF
TGTGCCAGCAGTTACCAGACTCCCTCCCTCGATACGCAGTATTTT
>-|TRBV4-1|TRBJ2-1|many|15
CASSPADRTYNEQFF
TGCGCCAGCAGCCCGGCGGACCGAACTTACAATGAGCAGTTCTTC
>-|TRBV29-1|TRBJ2-5|-|13
CSVEETVQETQYF
TGCAGCGTTGAGGAGACTGTTCAAGAGACCCAGTACTTC
>-|TRBV20-1|TRBJ2-5|-|13
CSARAAGQETQYF
TGCAGTGCTAGAGCGGCGGGCCAAGAGACCCAGTACTTC
>-|TRBV29-1|TRBJ2-5|-|14
CSVEDPGPRGTQYF
TGCAGCGTTGAAGATCCGGGCCCGAGGGGGACCCAGTACTTC
>-|TRBV7-3|TRBJ2-3|many|13
CASSLKSSDTQYF
TGTGCCAGCAGCTTAAAGTCTTCAGATACGCAGTATTTT
>-|TRBV7-8|TRBJ1-2|-|16
CASSLNRGASGYGYTF
TGTGCCAGCAGCTTAAACCGGGGCGCGAGTGGCTATGGCTACACCTTC
>-|TRBV29-1|TRBJ2-7|many|10
CSVVTYEQYF
TGCAGCGTAGTCACGTACGAGCAGTACTTC
>TRBD1|TRBV4-1|TRBJ1-5|-|19
CASSHVFRGQAPDRQPQHF
TGCGCCAGCAGCCATGTTTTCCGGGGACAGGCACCCGATAGGCAGCCCCAGCATTTT
>-|TRBV7-7|TRBJ2-2|few|14
CASSLVRDGGELFF
TGTGCTAGCAGCTTAGTTCGGGACGGCGGGGAGCTGTTTTTT
>-|TRBV3-1|TRBJ2-2|once|14
CASSQDHLAGELFF
TGTGCCAGCAGCCAAGATCACCTGGCCGGGGAGCTGTTTTTT
>-|TRBV3-1|TRBJ1-1|-|11
CASSQLEEAFF
TGTGCCAGCAGCCAATTGGAGGAAGCTTTCTTT
>TRBD1|TRBV7-9|TRBJ1-1|once|14
CASSSGQGPCEAFF
TGTGCCAGCAGCTCAGGACAGGGCCCTTGTGAAGCTTTCTTT
>TRBD1|TRBV10-3|TRBJ1-2|many|14
CAITEDRTDYGYTF
TGTGCCATCACCGAGGACAGGACAGACTATGGCTACACCTTC
>TRBD2|TRBV29-1|TRBJ2-1|-|15
CSTGPRGGGYNEQFF
TGCAGCACGGGCCCCCGCGGGGGGGGATACAATGAGCAGTTCTTC
>-|TRBV12-3/TRBV12-4|TRBJ2-5|-|15
CASSLVLARQETQYF
TGTGCCAGCAGTTTGGTCCTAGCGAGACAAGAGACCCAGTACTTC
>-|TRBV25-1|TRBJ2-5|-|15
CASRDQQETQETQYF
TGTGCCAGCAGGGACCAACAGGAGACCCAAGAGACCCAGTACTTC
>-|TRBV12-3/TRBV12-4|TRBJ2-7|few|14
CASSLSPRSYEQYF
TGTGCCAGCAGTTTAAGTCCCAGATCCTACGAGCAGTACTTC
>-|TRBV29-1|TRBJ2-7|many|11
CSVGSNYEQYF
TGCAGCGTTGGAAGCAATTACGAGCAGTACTTC
>-|TRBV4-1|TRBJ2-3|-|15
CASSQVGVRADTQYF
TGCGCCAGCAGCCAAGTGGGGGTCCGGGCAGATACGCAGTATTTT
>TRBD1|TRBV20-1|TRBJ2-2|-|14
CSGRQGLNTGELFF
TGCAGTGGCCGACAGGGGCTGAACACCGGGGAGCTGTTTTTT
>-|TRBV6-6|TRBJ2-3|-|13
CASSYRPRDTQYF
TGTGCCAGCAGTTACCGGCCTCGGGATACGCAGTATTTT
>-|TRBV28|TRBJ2-7|few|13
CASKPGDLNEQYF
TGTGCCAGCAAACCAGGGGATCTGAACGAGCAGTACTTC
>-|TRBV9|TRBJ2-3|-|17
CASSVAASPTGTDTQYF
TGTGCCAGCAGCGTAGCAGCGAGTCCGACGGGCACAGATACGCAGTATTTT
>-|TRBV20-1|TRBJ2-3|-|14
CSARVRAGADTQYF
TGCAGTGCTAGAGTCAGGGCGGGCGCAGATACGCAGTATTTT
>-|TRBV7-9|TRBJ2-7|-|12
CASSWADYEQYF
TGTGCCAGCAGCTGGGCCGACTACGAGCAGTACTTC
>-|TRBV12-3/TRBV12-4|TRBJ1-2|few|14
CASNPGPTIYGYTF
TGTGCCAGCAACCCGGGGCCGACGATCTATGGCTACACCTTC
>-|TRBV5-5|TRBJ2-1|-|13
CASSLWASHERFF
TGTGCCAGCAGCTTGTGGGCTAGCCATGAGCGGTTCTTC
>-|TRBV6-1|TRBJ1-4|once|14
CASSGGTANEKLFF
TGTGCCAGCAGTGGCGGGACGGCGAATGAAAAACTGTTTTTT
>-|TRBV30|TRBJ1-1|-|13
CAWSVAGNAEAFF
TGTGCCTGGAGTGTAGCAGGGAACGCTGAAGCTTTCTTT
>-|TRBV4-1|TRBJ2-1|-|13
CASSQESRYEQFF
TGCGCCAGCAGCCAAGAGTCACGCTATGAGCAGTTCTTC
>TRBD2|TRBV7-2|TRBJ2-1|-|14
CASSPRLARNEQFF
TGTGCCAGCAGCCCGAGACTAGCCCGCAATGAGCAGTTCTTC
>-|TRBV3-1|TRBJ2-5|few|14
CASSQALSPGTQYF
TGTGCCAGCAGCCAAGCCCTTTCCCCTGGGACCCAGTACTTC
>TRBD1|TRBV20-1|TRBJ2-5|-|14
CSAYGQGGLETQYF
TGCAGTGCTTATGGACAGGGAGGATTGGAGACCCAGTACTTC
>TRBD1|TRBV29-1|TRBJ2-1|many|12
CSALTGGNEQFF
TGCAGCGCATTGACAGGGGGCAATGAGCAGTTCTTC
>-|TRBV3-1|TRBJ1-5|-|12
CASSPLGQPQHF
TGTGCCAGCAGCCCCTTGGGACAGCCCCAGCATTTT
>TRBD1|TRBV4-3|TRBJ1-2|-|14
CARGTRKGAKGYTF
TGCGCCCGCGGCACTCGAAAGGGGGCGAAGGGCTACACCTTC
>-|TRBV14|TRBJ1-2|few|15
CASSQVGQEDYGYTF
TGTGCCAGCAGCCAAGTGGGGCAGGAGGACTATGGCTACACTTTC
>-|TRBV6-6|TRBJ2-7|-|15
CASSSLRELVYEQYF
TGTGCCAGCAGTTCCCTCCGGGAACTAGTCTACGAGCAGTACTTC
>-|TRBV21-1|TRBJ2-3|-|16
CASSKVRGDHTDTQYF
TGTGCCAGCAGCAAAGTCCGCGGAGACCACACAGATACGCAGTATTTT
>TRBD1|TRBV28|TRBJ2-7|-|14
CASSSPGGIYEQYF
TGTGCCAGCAGTTCTCCAGGGGGCATCTACGAGCAGTACTTC
>TRBD2|TRBV9|TRBJ2-5|-|13
CASSASGQETQYF
TGTGCCAGCAGCGCTAGCGGCCAAGAGACCCAGTACTTC
>-|TRBV5-6|TRBJ1-2|-|16
CASRESVGQGIYGYTF
TGTGCCAGCAGGGAGTCCGTGGGGCAGGGGATCTATGGCTACACCTTC
>-|TRBV20-1|TRBJ2-7|-|12
CSASRTDYEQYF
TGCAGTGCTAGTAGGACAGATTACGAGCAGTACTTC
>TRBD2|TRBV6-1|TRBJ2-1|-|15
CASRETSGGYNEQFF
TGTGCCAGCAGGGAAACTAGCGGGGGTTACAATGAGCAGTTCTTC
>-|TRBV5-1|TRBJ2-3|-|13
CASSIPGTDTQYF
TGCGCCAGCAGCATTCCGGGCACAGATACGCAGTATTTT
>-|TRBV2|TRBJ2-6|few|15
CASTPTGSGANVLTF
TGTGCCAGCACCCCTACAGGATCTGGGGCCAACGTCCTGACTTTC
>TRBD1|TRBV6-2/TRBV6-3|TRBJ1-2|-|16
CASSLSGTGDNYGNTF
TGTGCCAGCAGTCTATCCGGGACAGGGGATAACTATGGCAACACCTTC
>TRBD1|TRBV5-6|TRBJ2-2|-|14
CASSAGTATGELFF
TGTGCCAGCAGCGCTGGGACAGCCACCGGGGAGCTGTTTTTT
>-|TRBV18|TRBJ2-3|few|14
CASSSRGEADTQYF
TGTGCCAGCTCATCACGAGGGGAGGCAGATACGCAGTATTTT
>-|TRBV15|TRBJ2-3|once|15
CATSRVGRITDTQYF
TGTGCCACCAGCAGAGTGGGGAGAATCACAGATACGCAGTATTTT
>TRBD2|TRBV6-2/TRBV6-3|TRBJ2-3|many|15
CASSYHSGGTDTQYF
TGTGCCAGCAGTTACCATAGCGGGGGGACAGATACGCAGTATTTT